This paragraph covers one T cell receptor (beta chain) sequence. This sample is drawn from a study of blood T cell repertoires in COVID-19. Study information: Material from acute and convalescent COVID-19 was sourced from the United States, Italy and Spain. The analysed material was cDNA or gDNA that came from T cells, B-cell-depleted T cells, or PBMCs.

Under the authors' procedure: Amplifying reference gene primers gave estimates of nucleated cell counts. The repertoire was sequenced with immunoSEQ multiplex PCR; TCRdb's copy has only in-frame clones and lacks some. V, J and clone size reflect that table, while D and trimming were determined from the DNA. The repertoire holds about 290,000 clones, with approximately 90% as singletons. Germline CDR1 reads MNHEY; CDR2 reads SVGEGT. Losses at the gene ends were 2 bases for V and 5 bases for J; bases not matched to a gene: 12. The CDR3 is 17 residues long. This clonotype was obtained from a woman between 25 and 40 years old with active or convalescent COVID-19. This sequence joins TRBV6-2 or TRBV6-3 and TRBJ2-5; TRBD1 matches 9 bases. Sequencing was carried out using peripheral blood. The DNA for the CDR3 is TGTGCCAGCAGTTACCCAAAGGGACAGGGACATTGGGAGACCCAGTACTTC. It translates to CASSYPKGQGHWETQYF.